This T cell receptor beta chain was retrieved from a study of technical replicates of blood from several donors. Measured with immunoSEQ multiplex PCR; TCRdb has only the in-frame clones, and not every one. The table has 55,000 to 80,000 clones, just over 90% seen once. V lost 6 bases and J lost 7, with 14 bases in between. The germline V gene encodes CDR1 SGHRS and CDR2 YFSETQ. The length of the CDR3 is 13 residues. This clone was seen once. This sequence was found in a human donor in good health. The chain joins TRBV5-1 to TRBJ2-1; D call uncertain. The source material was T cells isolated from PBMCs. CDR3 in amino acids: CASKLTVSNEQFF. The CDR3 coding sequence is TGCGCCAGCAAACTTACCGTTTCTAATGAGCAGTTCTTC. The full variable domain, with the rest looked up from reference TRBV5-1 and TRBJ2-1, is KAGVTQTPRYLIKTRGQQVTLSCSPISGHRSVSWYQQTPGQGLQFLFEYFSETQRNKGNFPGRFSGRQFSNSRSEMNVSTLELGDSALYLCASKLTVSNEQFFGPGTRLTVL.